A single sample is the source of the 13 T cell receptor beta chains below, sequenced in a study of shared clonotypes between healthy human individuals. Repertoires were generated with immunoSEQ multiplex PCR, while TCRdb's copy carries only in-frame clones and drops some. The repertoire consists of roughly 2.5 million clones, with approximately 94% occurring once and the leading ten covering over 0.12%. Sequenced material: naive CD4+ T cells sorted from blood. Subset specified: CD45RA+ positively selected. The receptors were sampled from a man aged 18 to 29 in good health.

This clone showed up just a few times. The sample holds other DNA sequences that translate to the same CDR3. The chain combines TRBV10-1 with TRBJ1-1; D gene uncertain. The ends were cut back, 0 bases at V and 4 bases at J, with 3 bases in the middle. The CDR3 totals 12 residues. The germline V gene has CDR1 WNHNN and CDR2 SYGVQD (reference sequence). The CDR3 nucleotides read TGCGCCAGCAGTGAGTCGGGCACTGAAGCTTTCTTT. It encodes CASSESGTEAFF.

This chain connects TRBV2 to TRBJ1-2; no definite D call. Between the trimmed V and J ends, which lost 8 bases and 4 bases, there was a span of 14 bases. CDR1 is SNHLY, CDR2 FYNNEI, per germline. The length of the CDR3 is 13 residues. In DNA, the CDR3 is TGTGCCAGCCGGGCTGCCCAGGTCTATGGCTACACCTTC. Translated, it gives CASRAAQVYGYTF.

The CDR3 spells CASSIGRVGTGELFF. CDR3 sequence (DNA): TGTGCCAGTAGTATTGGCAGGGTGGGGACCGGGGAGCTGTTTTTT. The chain is built from TRBV19 and TRBJ2-2; D possibly corresponds to TRBD1 (5 bases). This CDR3 contains 15 residues. V was trimmed by 3 bases and J by 5 bases, leaving 13 bases between them. Germline assignment: CDR1 LNHDA and CDR2 SQIVND (reference sequence).

The chain links TRBV6-1 to TRBJ2-7; tentatively, D is TRBD1 (6 bases). Germline CDR1 and CDR2: MNHNS and SASEGT. This CDR3 spans 13 amino acids. Trimming cost V 10 bases and J 3 bases, with 16 bases left between them. The CDR3 DNA is TGTGCCACCCAACGACAGGCGTACTACGAGCAGTACTTC. It codes for CATQRQAYYEQYF.

This clone has a handful of counts. This chain joins TRBV14 and TRBJ1-1, with D perhaps TRBD1 (5 bases). CDR1 and CDR2 (germline): SGHDN, FVKESK. Trimming took 0 bases from V and 1 from J, leaving 12 bases between them. The CDR3 totals 16 residues. Here the CDR3 DNA reads TGTGCCAGCAGCCAAGATAAAGGACAAAAGAACACTGAAGCTTTCTTT. Protein sequence: CASSQDKGQKNTEAFF.

The CDR3 region is CASSLADNSGANVLTF. In DNA form, the CDR3 reads TGTGCCAGCAGTTTGGCGGACAACTCTGGGGCCAACGTCCTGACTTTC. V usage is TRBV27 and J usage is TRBJ2-6; maybe TRBD1 (5 bases). CDR1 and CDR2 from the germline V gene are MNHEY and SMNVEV (reference sequence). CDR3 length: 16 residues. V gave up 3 bases and J gave up 0 bases, with 9 bases separating them.

This chain connects TRBV5-1 to TRBJ2-7; 10 bases line up with TRBD1. Germline values: CDR1 SGHRS, CDR2 YFSETQ. The CDR3 contains 14 residues. J gave up 6 bases and V 2 bases, and 5 bases lay outside the gene matches. DNA for the CDR3: TGCGCCAGCAGCTTCGACAGGGGGCTGGCCGAGCAGTACTTC. Amino acid sequence: CASSFDRGLAEQYF.

The chain uses TRBV2 and TRBJ1-2, with D hard to call. V was trimmed by 5 bases and J by 8 bases, leaving 24 bases between them. The germline V gene has CDR1 SNHLY and CDR2 FYNNEI. The CDR3 consists of 16 residues. The CDR3 reads CASSNTLSGSVAGYTF. In DNA form, the CDR3 reads TGTGCCAGCAGTAACACCCTCTCCGGGTCAGTGGCAGGCTACACCTTC. Together with reference TRBV2 and TRBJ1-2, the CDR3 gives the full variable domain: EPEVTQTPSHQVTQMGQEVILRCVPISNHLYFYWYRQILGQKVEFLVSFYNNEISEKSEIFDDQFSVERPDGSNFTLKIRSTKLEDSAMYFCASSNTLSGSVAGYTFGSGTRLTVV.

As to this clone: A read error may produce the germline difference seen at one junction end. The chain recombines TRBV27 with TRBJ2-4; D tentatively reads TRBD1 or TRBD2 (5 bases each). This CDR3 region has 13 residues. Looked up from germline, CDR1 is MNHEY and CDR2 is SMNVEV (reference sequence). The CDR3 bases are TGTGCCAGCAGTTTACCCGGGGCCGTCGTTCAATACTTC. It encodes CASSLPGAVVQYF.

Turning to this clone: Other nucleotide sequences from this sample produce the same CDR3. This chain uses TRBV5-1 with TRBJ2-1, with 10 bases aligning to TRBD1. The CDR3 length is 15 residues. Germline V gives CDR1 SGHRS, CDR2 YFSETQ. Trimming removed 4 bases from V and 6 bases from J; junction bases left unmatched: 7. CDR3 DNA sequence: TGCGCCAGCAGCCTCCGACAGGGGGCCGGCAATGAGCAGTTCTTC. Translating gives CASSLRQGAGNEQFF.

The chain uses TRBV5-1 and TRBJ1-6; D uncertain. The CDR3 loop spans 12 amino acids. In germline, CDR1 is SGHRS, CDR2 YFSETQ. V was clipped by 0 bases and J by 13 bases, with 8 bases between them. The CDR3 here is CASSLESEPLHF. The DNA of the CDR3 is TGCGCCAGCAGCTTGGAGAGTGAGCCCCTCCACTTT.

This rearrangement joins TRBV4-1 to TRBJ2-7, with TRBD2 identical over 9 bases. The CDR3 is 15 residues long. Germline V gives CDR1 MGHRA, CDR2 YSYEKL. With 5 bases clipped from V and 9 bases from J, the junction kept 14 bases outside the gene matches. As DNA, the CDR3 is TGCGCCAGCAGCAACGCCCCCGGGAGCGGGGGGCGGCAGTACTTC. Its protein product is CASSNAPGSGGRQYF.

The rearrangement joins TRBV5-1 to TRBJ2-3; 13 bases line up with TRBD2. CDR1 SGHRS and CDR2 YFSETQ come from the germline V gene. The CDR3 has 17 residues. The ends lost 2 bases at V and 2 bases at J; junction bases unmatched: 5. The CDR3 sequence is CASSFRLAGGFTDTQYF. DNA of the CDR3: TGCGCCAGCAGCTTCAGACTAGCGGGAGGTTTCACAGATACGCAGTATTTT.